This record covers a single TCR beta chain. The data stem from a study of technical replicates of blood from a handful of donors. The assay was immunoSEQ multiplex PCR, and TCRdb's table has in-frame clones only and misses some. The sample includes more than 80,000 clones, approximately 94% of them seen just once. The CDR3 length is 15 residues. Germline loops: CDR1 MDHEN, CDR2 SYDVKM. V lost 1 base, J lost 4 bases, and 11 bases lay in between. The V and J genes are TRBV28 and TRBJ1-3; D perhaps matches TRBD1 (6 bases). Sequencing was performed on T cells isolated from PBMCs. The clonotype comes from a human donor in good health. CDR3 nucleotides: TGTGCCAGCAGTTTATTCGGGACACAAGGAAACACCATATATTTT. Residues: CASSLFGTQGNTIYF.